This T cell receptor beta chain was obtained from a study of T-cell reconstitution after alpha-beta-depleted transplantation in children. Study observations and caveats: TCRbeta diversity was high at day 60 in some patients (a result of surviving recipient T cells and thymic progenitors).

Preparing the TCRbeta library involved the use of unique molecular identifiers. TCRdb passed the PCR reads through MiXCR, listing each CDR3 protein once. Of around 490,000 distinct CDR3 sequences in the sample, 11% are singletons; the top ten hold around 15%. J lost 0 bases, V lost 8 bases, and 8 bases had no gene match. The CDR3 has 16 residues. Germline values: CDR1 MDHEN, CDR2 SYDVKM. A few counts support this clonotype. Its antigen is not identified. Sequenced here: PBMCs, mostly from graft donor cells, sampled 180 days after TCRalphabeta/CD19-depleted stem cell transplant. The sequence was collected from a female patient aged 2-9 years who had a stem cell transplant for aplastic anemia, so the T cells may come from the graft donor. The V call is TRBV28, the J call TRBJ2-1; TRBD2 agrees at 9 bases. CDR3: CASEGNSGSSYNEQFF. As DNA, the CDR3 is TGTGCCAGCGAAGGGAATAGCGGGAGCTCCTACAATGAGCAGTTCTTC. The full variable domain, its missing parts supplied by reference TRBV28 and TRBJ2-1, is DVKVTQSSRYLVKRTGEKVFLECVQDMDHENMFWYRQDPGLGLRLIYFSYDVKMKEKGDIPEGYSVSREKKERFSLILESASTNQTSMYLCASEGNSGSSYNEQFFGPGTRLTVL.